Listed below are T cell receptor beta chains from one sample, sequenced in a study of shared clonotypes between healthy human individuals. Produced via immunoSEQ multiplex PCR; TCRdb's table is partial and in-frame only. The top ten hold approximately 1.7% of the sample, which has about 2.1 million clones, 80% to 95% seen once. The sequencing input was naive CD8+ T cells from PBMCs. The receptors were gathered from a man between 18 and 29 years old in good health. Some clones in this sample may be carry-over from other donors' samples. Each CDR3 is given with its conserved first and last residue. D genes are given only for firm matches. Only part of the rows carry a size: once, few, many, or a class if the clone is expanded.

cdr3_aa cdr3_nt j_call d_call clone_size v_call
CAISESRSPLHF TGTGCCATCAGTGAATCTCGTTCACCCCTCCACTTT TRBJ1-6 . . TRBV10-3
CASSEDYTGELFF TGTGCCAGCAGTGAGGACTACACCGGGGAGCTGTTTTTT TRBJ2-2 . . TRBV25-1
CASSFTGSNEKLFF TGTGCCAGCAGTTTCACAGGGAGTAATGAAAAACTGTTTTTT TRBJ1-4 . . TRBV27
CASSLSRGYNEQFF TGTGCCAGCAGCCTATCGCGCGGTTACAATGAGCAGTTCTTC TRBJ2-1 . once TRBV9
CASSLTGPNTEAFF TGTGCCAGCAGTTTAACAGGGCCTAACACTGAAGCTTTCTTT TRBJ1-1 . . TRBV6-5
CASTLVWEQYF TGTGCCAGCACCTTGGTTTGGGAGCAGTACTTC TRBJ2-7 . . TRBV7-8
CASSVDRTSSNEQFF TGTGCCAGCAGCGTAGACCGGACTAGTAGCAATGAGCAGTTCTTC TRBJ2-1 TRBD2 . TRBV9
CASSPGTKLGYGYTF TGTGCCAGCAGCCCCGGGACCAAATTAGGCTATGGCTACACCTTC TRBJ1-2 . . TRBV5-5
CASSPDRGYGYTF TGTGCCAGCAGCCCCGACAGGGGCTATGGCTACACCTTC TRBJ1-2 TRBD1 . TRBV7-6
CASSKFLDTDEQYF TGTGCCAGCAGCAAATTCCTCGACACCGACGAGCAGTACTTC TRBJ2-7 . . TRBV21-1
CASSPPKQGMNTEAFF TGTGCCAGCTCACCACCGAAACAGGGGATGAACACTGAAGCTTTCTTT TRBJ1-1 TRBD1 . TRBV18
CASSSVDRGWVEAFF TGTGCCAGCAGTTCGGTAGACAGGGGATGGGTCGAAGCTTTCTTT TRBJ1-1 TRBD1 . TRBV6-6
CASSPYPDRGRSSGANVLTF TGTGCCAGCAGTCCCTACCCGGACCGGGGGCGGAGCTCTGGGGCCAACGTCCTGACTTTC TRBJ2-6 . . TRBV27